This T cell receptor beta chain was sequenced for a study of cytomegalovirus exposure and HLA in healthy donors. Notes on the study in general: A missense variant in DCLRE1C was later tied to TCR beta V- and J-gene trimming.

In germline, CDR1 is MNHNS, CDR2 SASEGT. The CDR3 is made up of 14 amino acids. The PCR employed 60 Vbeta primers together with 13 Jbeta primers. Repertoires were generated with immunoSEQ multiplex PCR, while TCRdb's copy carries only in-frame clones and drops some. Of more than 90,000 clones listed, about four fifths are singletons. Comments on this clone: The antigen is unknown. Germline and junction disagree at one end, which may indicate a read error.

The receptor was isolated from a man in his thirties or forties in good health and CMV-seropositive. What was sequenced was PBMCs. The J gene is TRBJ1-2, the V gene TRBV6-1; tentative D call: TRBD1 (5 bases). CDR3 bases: TGTGCCAGCAGTGAAGTCTTCCAGGGCTATGGCTACCCCTTC. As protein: CASSEVFQGYGYPF.